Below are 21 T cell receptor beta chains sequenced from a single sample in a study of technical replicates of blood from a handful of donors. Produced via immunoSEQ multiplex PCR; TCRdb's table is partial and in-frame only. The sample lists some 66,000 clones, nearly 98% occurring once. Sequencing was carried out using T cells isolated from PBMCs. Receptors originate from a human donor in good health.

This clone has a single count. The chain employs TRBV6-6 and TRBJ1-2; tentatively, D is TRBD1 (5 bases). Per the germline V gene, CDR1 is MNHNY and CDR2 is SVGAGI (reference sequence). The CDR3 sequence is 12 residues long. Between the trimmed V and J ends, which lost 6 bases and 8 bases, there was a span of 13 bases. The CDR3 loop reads CASRTGFGGYTF. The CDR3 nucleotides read TGTGCCAGCAGAACAGGATTCGGGGGCTACACCTTC.

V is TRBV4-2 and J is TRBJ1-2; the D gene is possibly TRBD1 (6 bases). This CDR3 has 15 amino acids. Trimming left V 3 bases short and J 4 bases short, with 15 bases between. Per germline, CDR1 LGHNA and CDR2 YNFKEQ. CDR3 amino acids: CASSQARGAAYGYTF. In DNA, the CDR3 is TGTGCCAGCAGCCAGGCCAGGGGAGCTGCCTATGGCTACACCTTC.

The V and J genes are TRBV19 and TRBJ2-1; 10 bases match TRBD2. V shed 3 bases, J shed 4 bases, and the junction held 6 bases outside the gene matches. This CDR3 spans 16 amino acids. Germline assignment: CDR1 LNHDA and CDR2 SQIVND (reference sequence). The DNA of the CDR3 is TGTGCCAGTAGTATCGGTTGGACTAGCGGATACAATGAGCAGTTCTTC. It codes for CASSIGWTSGYNEQFF.

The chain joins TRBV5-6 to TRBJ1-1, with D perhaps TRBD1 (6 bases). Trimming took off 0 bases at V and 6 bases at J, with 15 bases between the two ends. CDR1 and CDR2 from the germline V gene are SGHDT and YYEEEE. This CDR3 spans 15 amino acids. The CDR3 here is CASSLVLGGRAEAFF. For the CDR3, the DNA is TGTGCCAGCAGCTTGGTTTTAGGGGGGAGGGCTGAAGCTTTCTTT.

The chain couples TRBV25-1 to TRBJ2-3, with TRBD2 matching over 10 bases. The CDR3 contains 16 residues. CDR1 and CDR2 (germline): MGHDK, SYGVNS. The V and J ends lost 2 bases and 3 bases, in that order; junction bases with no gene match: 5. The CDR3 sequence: CASSEAISGGTDTQYF. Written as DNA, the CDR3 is TGTGCCAGCAGTGAAGCGATTAGCGGGGGGACAGATACGCAGTATTTT.

DNA for the CDR3: TGTGCCAGTAGCGGACAGGGTTTCAGAACCAAAAACATTCAGTACTTC. Protein product: CASSGQGFRTKNIQYF. The chain couples TRBV19 to TRBJ2-4; 8 bases are a match to TRBD1. The V gene end was trimmed by 6 bases and the J gene end by 2 bases; junction bases not matched to a gene: 9. This CDR3 has 16 residues. From germline, CDR1 is LNHDA and CDR2 SQIVND (reference sequence).

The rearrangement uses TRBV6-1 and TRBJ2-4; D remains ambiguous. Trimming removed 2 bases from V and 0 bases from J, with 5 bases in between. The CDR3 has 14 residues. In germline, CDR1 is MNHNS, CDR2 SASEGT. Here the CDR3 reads CASSEWLAKNIQYF. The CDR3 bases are TGTGCCAGCAGTGAATGGCTAGCCAAAAACATTCAGTACTTC.

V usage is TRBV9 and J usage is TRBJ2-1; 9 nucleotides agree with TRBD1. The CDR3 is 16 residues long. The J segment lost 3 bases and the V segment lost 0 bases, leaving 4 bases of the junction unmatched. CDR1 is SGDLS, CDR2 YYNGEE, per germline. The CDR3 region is CASSVVGGQGYNEQFF. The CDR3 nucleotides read TGTGCCAGCAGCGTAGTGGGGGGACAGGGCTACAATGAGCAGTTCTTC.

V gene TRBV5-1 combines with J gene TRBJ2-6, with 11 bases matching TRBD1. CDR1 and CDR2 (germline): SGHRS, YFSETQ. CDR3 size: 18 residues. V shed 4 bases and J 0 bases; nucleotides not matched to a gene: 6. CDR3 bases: TGCGCCAGCAGCCGGACAGGGGGCGTAAACTCTGGGGCCAACGTCCTGACTTTC. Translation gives CASSRTGGVNSGANVLTF.

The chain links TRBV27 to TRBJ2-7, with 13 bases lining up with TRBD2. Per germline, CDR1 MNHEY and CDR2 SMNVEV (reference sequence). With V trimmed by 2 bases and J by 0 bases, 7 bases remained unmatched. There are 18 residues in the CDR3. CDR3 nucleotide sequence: TGTGCCAGCAGTTTAGGGACTAGCGGGATAACGAGCTCCTACGAGCAGTACTTC. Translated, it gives CASSLGTSGITSSYEQYF.

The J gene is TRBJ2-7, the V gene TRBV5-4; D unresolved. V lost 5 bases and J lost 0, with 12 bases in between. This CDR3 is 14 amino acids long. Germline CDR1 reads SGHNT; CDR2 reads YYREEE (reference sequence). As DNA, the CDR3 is TGTGCCAGCAGATTGAATACAGACTCCTACGAGCAGTACTTC. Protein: CASRLNTDSYEQYF.

The CDR3 sequence is CASSAGQADEQYF. The CDR3 coding sequence is TGTGCCAGCAGTGCGGGACAGGCCGACGAGCAGTACTTC. J is TRBJ2-7 and V is TRBV2; 8 bases are a match to TRBD1. Germline lookup yields CDR1 SNHLY and CDR2 FYNNEI. The ends lost 4 bases at V and 5 bases at J; junction bases unmatched: 4. The CDR3 contains 13 residues.

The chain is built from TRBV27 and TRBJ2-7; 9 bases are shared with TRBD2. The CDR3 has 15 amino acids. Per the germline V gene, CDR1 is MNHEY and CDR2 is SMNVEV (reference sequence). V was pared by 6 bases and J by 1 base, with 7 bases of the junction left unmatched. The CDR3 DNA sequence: TGTGCCAGCAGGGTGGCGGGGGGGGCGTCCTACGAGCAGTACTTC. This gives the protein CASRVAGGASYEQYF.

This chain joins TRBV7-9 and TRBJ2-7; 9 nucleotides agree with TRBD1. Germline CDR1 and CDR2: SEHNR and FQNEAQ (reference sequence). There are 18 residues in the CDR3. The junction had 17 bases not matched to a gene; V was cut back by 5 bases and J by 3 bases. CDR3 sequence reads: CASSQRQPPGQGFYEQYF. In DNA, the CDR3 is TGTGCCAGCAGCCAAAGACAACCGCCGGGACAGGGATTCTACGAGCAGTACTTC.

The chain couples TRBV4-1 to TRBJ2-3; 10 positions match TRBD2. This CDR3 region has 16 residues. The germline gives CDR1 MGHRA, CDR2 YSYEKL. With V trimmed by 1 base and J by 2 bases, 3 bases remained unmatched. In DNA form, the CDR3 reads TGCGCCAGCAGCCAAGTACTAGCGGGGCACACAGATACGCAGTATTTT. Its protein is CASSQVLAGHTDTQYF.

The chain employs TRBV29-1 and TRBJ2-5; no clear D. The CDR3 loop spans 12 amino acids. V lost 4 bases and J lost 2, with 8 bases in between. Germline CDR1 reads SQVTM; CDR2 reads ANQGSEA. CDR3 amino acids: CSVAPGQETQYF. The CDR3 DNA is TGCAGCGTTGCACCGGGTCAAGAGACCCAGTACTTC.

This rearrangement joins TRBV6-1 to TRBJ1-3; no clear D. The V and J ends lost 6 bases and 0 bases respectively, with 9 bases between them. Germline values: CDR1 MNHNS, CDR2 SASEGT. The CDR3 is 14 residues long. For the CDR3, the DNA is TGTGCCAGCAGCCTTGACTACTCTGGAAACACCATATATTTT. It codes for CASSLDYSGNTIYF.

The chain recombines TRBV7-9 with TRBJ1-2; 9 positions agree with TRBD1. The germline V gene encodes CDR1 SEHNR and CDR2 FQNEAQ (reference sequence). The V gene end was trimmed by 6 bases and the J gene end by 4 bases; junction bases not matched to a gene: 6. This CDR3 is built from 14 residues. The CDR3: CASSLGTGSYGYTF. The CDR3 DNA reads TGTGCCAGCAGTCTGGGGACAGGGTCCTATGGCTACACCTTC.

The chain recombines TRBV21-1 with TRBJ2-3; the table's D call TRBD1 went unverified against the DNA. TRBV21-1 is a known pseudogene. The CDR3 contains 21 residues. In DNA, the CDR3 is TGTGCCAGCAGCGAACCGGGACAGGGCCTCTCACCCCCCAAAAACACAGATACGCAGTATTTT. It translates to CASSEPGQGLSPPKNTDTQYF.

The CDR3 region has the DNA TGTGCCAGCAGTTCGACAGGGGTTACAGATACGCAGTATTTT. Its translation is CASSSTGVTDTQYF. The rearrangement links TRBV27 to TRBJ2-3, with 8 bases fitting TRBD1. This CDR3 comprises 14 residues. Germline V gene lookup returns CDR1 MNHEY and CDR2 SMNVEV (reference sequence). Losses at the gene ends were 4 bases for V and 3 bases for J; bases not matched to a gene: 3.

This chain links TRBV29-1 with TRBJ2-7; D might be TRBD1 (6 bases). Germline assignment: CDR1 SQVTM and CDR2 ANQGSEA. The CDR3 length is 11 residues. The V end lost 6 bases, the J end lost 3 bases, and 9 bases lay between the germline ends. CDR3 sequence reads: CSVLTGYEQYF. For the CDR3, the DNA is TGCAGCGTCTTGACAGGCTACGAGCAGTACTTC.